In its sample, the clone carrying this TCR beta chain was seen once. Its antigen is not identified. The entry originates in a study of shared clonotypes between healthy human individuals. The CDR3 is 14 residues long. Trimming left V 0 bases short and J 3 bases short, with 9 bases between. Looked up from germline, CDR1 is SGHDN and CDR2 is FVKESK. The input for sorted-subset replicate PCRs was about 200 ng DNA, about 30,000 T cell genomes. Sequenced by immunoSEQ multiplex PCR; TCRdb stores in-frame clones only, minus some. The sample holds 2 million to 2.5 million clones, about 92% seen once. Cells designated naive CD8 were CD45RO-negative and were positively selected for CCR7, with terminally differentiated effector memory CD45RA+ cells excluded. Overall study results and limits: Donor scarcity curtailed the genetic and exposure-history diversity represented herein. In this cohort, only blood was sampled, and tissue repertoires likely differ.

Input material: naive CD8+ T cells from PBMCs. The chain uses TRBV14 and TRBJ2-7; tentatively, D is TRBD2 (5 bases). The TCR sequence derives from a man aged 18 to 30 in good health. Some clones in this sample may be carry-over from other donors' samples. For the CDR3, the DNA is TGTGCCAGCAGCCAAGAAGGAGGATTCTACGAGCAGTACTTC. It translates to CASSQEGGFYEQYF.